This TCR beta chain was sequenced during a study of OX40 agonist ivuxolimab in advanced cancers. Sequencing was performed with immunoSEQ multiplex PCR; in TCRdb, only in-frame clones are kept and a portion is missing. This repertoire shows 60,000 to 100,000 clones, around 86% found once; its top ten account for roughly 0.22%. Trimming removed 6 bases from V and 4 bases from J, with 12 bases in between. CDR1 is SNHLY and CDR2 is FYNNEI in the germline V gene. This CDR3 region has 13 residues. Material: CD4+ or CD8+ T cells sorted from blood, obtained in a trial of the OX40 agonist ivuxolimab. The sequence came from an adult with an advanced solid tumor such as melanoma, head and neck, liver or kidney cancer. The gene calls are TRBV2 and TRBJ1-2, with unresolved D. CDR3 in DNA: TGTGCCAGCAGCGAGAGTCTGGCCTATGGCTACACCTTC. As protein: CASSESLAYGYTF. Full variable domain (remainder filled in from reference TRBV2 and TRBJ1-2): EPEVTQTPSHQVTQMGQEVILRCVPISNHLYFYWYRQILGQKVEFLVSFYNNEISEKSEIFDDQFSVERPDGSNFTLKIRSTKLEDSAMYFCASSESLAYGYTFGSGTRLTVV.